This T cell receptor beta chain was profiled in a study of blood T cell repertoires in COVID-19. Looking at the study overall: There were acute and convalescent COVID-19 samples, and they came from the United States, Italy and Spain.

Authors' analysis steps: Counts of nucleated cells, estimated from reference gene primer amplification, were obtained. Profiling relied on immunoSEQ multiplex PCR, and the TCRdb table lists in-frame clones only, not all of them. The V and J calls and clone size come from that table; D and trimming were worked out from the DNA. Among some 280,000 clones listed, about nine tenths were seen once. This clone has just a few counts. Germline CDR1 is MNHEY and CDR2 is SVGAGI. Trimming stripped 4 bases from V and 5 bases from J, with 14 bases between. The CDR3 runs to 15 residues. This receptor was identified in a woman in her thirties with active or convalescent COVID-19. This rearrangement joins TRBV6-5 to TRBJ1-4; no reliable D call. Material: peripheral blood. The CDR3 DNA reads as TGTGCCAGCAGTTTTTTCAGAGACGGGAATGAAAAACTGTTTTTT. This sequence encodes CASSFFRDGNEKLFF.